The 20 T cell receptor beta chains below come from one sample, sequenced in a study of OX40 agonist ivuxolimab in advanced cancers. The method was immunoSEQ multiplex PCR; TCRdb's version includes in-frame clones alone and lacks a portion of them. The sample contains 120,000 or so clones, over 85% of which appear only once. The source material was CD4+ or CD8+ T cells sorted from blood, sampled in a trial of the OX40 agonist ivuxolimab. The receptor source for this set is an adult with an advanced solid tumor such as melanoma, head and neck, liver or kidney cancer.

The gene calls are TRBV7-9 and TRBJ2-1; the D gene is possibly TRBD1 (6 bases). V was cut by 4 bases and J by 10 bases, with 8 bases left in between. This CDR3 region has 11 residues. Germline V CDR1 and CDR2: SEHNR, FQNEAQ (reference sequence). The CDR3 here is CASSSQGEQFF. The CDR3 bases are TGTGCCAGCAGCTCTCAGGGGGAGCAGTTCTTC.

J is TRBJ1-3 and V is TRBV5-4; D gene ambiguous. V was cut by 0 bases and J by 0 bases, with 10 bases left in between. The CDR3 is made up of 16 amino acids. Germline V gene lookup returns CDR1 SGHNT and CDR2 YYREEE (reference sequence). CDR3 protein: CASSLVGPNSGNTIYF. The CDR3, as DNA: TGTGCCAGCAGCTTGGTTGGGCCCAACTCTGGAAACACCATATATTTT.

This CDR3 reads CASRMTDNSNQPQHF. DNA for the CDR3: TGTGCCAGCAGGATGACAGATAATAGCAATCAGCCCCAGCATTTT. This chain uses TRBV6-1 with TRBJ1-5, with D tentatively TRBD1 (5 bases). CDR1 and CDR2 from the germline V gene are MNHNS and SASEGT. This CDR3 is built from 15 residues. Trimming took 6 bases from V and 0 from J, leaving 12 bases between them.

The sample holds one count of this clone. The V gene is TRBV5-6, the J gene TRBJ2-1; 15 bases map to TRBD2. The CDR3 totals 16 residues. Germline loops: CDR1 SGHDT, CDR2 YYEEEE. After removal of 3 bases from V and 4 bases from J, the junction contained 2 bases not matched to a gene. CDR3 DNA sequence: TGTGCCAGCAGCTCCGGGACTAGCGGGAGGTACAATGAGCAGTTCTTC. Protein sequence: CASSSGTSGRYNEQFF. The full variable domain, its missing parts supplied by reference TRBV5-6 and TRBJ2-1, is DAGVTQSPTHLIKTRGQQVTLRCSPKSGHDTVSWYQQALGQGPQFIFQYYEEEERQRGNFPDRFSGHQFPNYSSELNVNALLLGDSALYLCASSSGTSGRYNEQFFGPGTRLTVL.

J is TRBJ1-2 and V is TRBV5-6, with no clear D. Germline CDR1 reads SGHDT; CDR2 reads YYEEEE. This CDR3 comprises 13 residues. V was shortened by 0 bases and J by 1 base, with 4 bases between the two germline ends. The CDR3, as DNA: TGTGCCAGCAGCTTGGGCAGTAACTATGGCTACACCTTC. It is translated as CASSLGSNYGYTF.

The chain has TRBV6-1 and TRBJ1-1; tentatively, D is TRBD1 (6 bases). Germline lookup yields CDR1 MNHNS and CDR2 SASEGT. CDR3 length: 17 amino acids. V lost 3 bases and J lost 0, with 17 bases in between. The CDR3 coding sequence is TGTGCCAGCAGTGATTGGCCCGGGACAAAAGTGAACACTGAAGCTTTCTTT. The encoded protein is CASSDWPGTKVNTEAFF.

The chain uses TRBV5-6 and TRBJ1-3; no definite D call. The CDR3 consists of 17 residues. Trimming left V 6 bases short and J 0 bases short, with 19 bases between. The V gene's germline CDR1 is SGHDT and CDR2 YYEEEE. CDR3 sequence: CASTNGPSQSSGNTIYF. The CDR3 DNA reads TGTGCCAGCACCAACGGCCCCTCCCAGAGCTCTGGAAACACCATATATTTT.

The rearrangement links TRBV5-6 to TRBJ1-1, with D unresolved. There are 14 residues in the CDR3. Trimming removed 2 bases from V and 6 bases from J, with 14 bases in between. Germline V gives CDR1 SGHDT, CDR2 YYEEEE. The DNA for the CDR3 is TGTGCCAGCAGCTTTACGGGGTTCGGGGCTGAAGCTTTCTTT. Translating it yields CASSFTGFGAEAFF.

This clone was found once. The chain joins TRBV5-6 to TRBJ2-1; maybe TRBD2 (5 bases). Germline-derived CDR1 and CDR2 are SGHDT and YYEEEE. The CDR3 totals 15 residues. V was cut by 4 bases and J by 8 bases, with 19 bases left in between. The CDR3 nucleotides are TGTGCCAGCAGCGTGGACTGGCCCCGTTTCTATGAGCAGTTCTTC. It specifies CASSVDWPRFYEQFF.

The chain recombines TRBV6-5 with TRBJ2-3; a weak D match, TRBD2 (6 bases). The germline V gene encodes CDR1 MNHEY and CDR2 SVGAGI. Trimming shortened V by 5 bases and J by 2 bases, and 11 bases separated the two germline ends. The CDR3 extends over 14 amino acids. CDR3 DNA sequence: TGTGCCAGCAGTCGCGGGACGCCCACAGATACGCAGTATTTT. Its protein product is CASSRGTPTDTQYF.

In its sample, this clone was seen a few times. The V call is TRBV6-1, the J call TRBJ1-1, with TRBD1 identical over 9 bases. With V trimmed by 6 bases and J by 8 bases, 10 bases remained unmatched. CDR1 and CDR2 (germline): MNHNS, SASEGT. The CDR3 totals 14 residues. CDR3 DNA sequence: TGTGCCAGCAGGGCCCGGGACAGGGTGGGGGAAGCTTTCTTT. Amino acid sequence: CASRARDRVGEAFF.

The rearrangement uses TRBV10-3 and TRBJ2-5; 9 bases line up with TRBD2. Germline V gene lookup returns CDR1 ENHRY and CDR2 SYGVKD. V shed 6 bases and J 5 bases; nucleotides not matched to a gene: 10. This CDR3 contains 15 residues. As DNA, the CDR3 is TGTGCCATCAGCTCTAGCGGGACAAGAGACGAGACCCAGTACTTC. Encoded protein: CAISSSGTRDETQYF.

This rearrangement joins TRBV5-5 to TRBJ2-1; D might be TRBD2 (5 bases). The CDR3 extends over 15 amino acids. CDR1 is SGHKS and CDR2 is YYEKEE in the germline V gene (reference sequence). The ends were cut back, 5 bases at V and 6 bases at J, with 18 bases in the middle. CDR3: CASSSDHYRGNEQFF. The DNA of the CDR3 is TGTGCCAGCAGTTCAGACCACTACCGGGGCAATGAGCAGTTCTTC.

The J gene is TRBJ2-2, the V gene TRBV5-5; D unclear. V gave up 1 base and J gave up 8 bases, with 9 bases separating them. The V gene's germline CDR1 is SGHKS and CDR2 YYEKEE (reference sequence). The CDR3 is made up of 13 amino acids. Here the CDR3 reads CASSLHVEGELFF. The CDR3 nucleotides are TGTGCCAGCAGCTTGCATGTTGAGGGGGAGCTGTTTTTT. Combining the CDR3 with reference TRBV5-5 and TRBJ2-2 gives the whole variable domain DAGVTQSPTHLIKTRGQQVTLRCSPISGHKSVSWYQQVLGQGPQFIFQYYEKEERGRGNFPDRFSARQFPNYSSELNVNALLLGDSALYLCASSLHVEGELFFGEGSRLTVL.

This clone was detected only once. The J gene is TRBJ2-3, the V gene TRBV4-2; 15 nucleotides agree with TRBD2. V gave up 0 bases and J gave up 2 bases; unmatched junction bases: 9. The CDR3 spans 20 residues. Germline V gene lookup returns CDR1 LGHNA and CDR2 YNFKEQ. The CDR3 loop reads CASSQDVRTSGGGVTDTQYF. CDR3 bases: TGTGCCAGCAGCCAAGATGTAAGGACTAGCGGGGGGGGCGTCACAGATACGCAGTATTTT.

This clone was seen only once. This chain links TRBV29-1 with TRBJ1-1; D unclear. Germline values: CDR1 SQVTM, CDR2 ANQGSEA. The CDR3 covers 13 residues. Trimming stripped 7 bases from V and 8 bases from J, with 20 bases between. The CDR3 coding sequence is TGCAGCGCAGATAAGGGAGTCTACGGGGAAGCTTTCTTT. Translating gives CSADKGVYGEAFF. Looking up the rest from reference TRBV29-1 and TRBJ1-1 gives the full variable domain: SAVISQKPSRDICQRGTSLTIQCQVDSQVTMMFWYRQQPGQSLTLIATANQGSEATYESGFVIDKFPISRPNLTFSTLTVSNMSPEDSSIYLCSADKGVYGEAFFGQGTRLTVV.

This chain joins TRBV11-3 and TRBJ2-7; 10 nucleotides agree with TRBD2. V shed 4 bases and J 5 bases; nucleotides not matched to a gene: 2. CDR3 length equals 13 residues. Per the germline V gene, CDR1 is SGHNT and CDR2 is YENEEA. The CDR3 nucleotides read TGTGCCAGCAGCTATCTAGCGGGAGACGAGCAGTACTTC. It is translated as CASSYLAGDEQYF.

The chain uses TRBV12-5 and TRBJ2-2, with D possibly TRBD2 on 6 matching bases. The CDR3 totals 15 residues. The germline CDR1 and CDR2 sequences are LGHNT and FRNRAP. The germline V and J ends were trimmed by 6 bases and 3 bases, with 14 bases remaining between them. CDR3 nucleotides: TGTGCTAGTGGACTGGGGGACTCTTACACCGGGGAGCTGTTTTTT. It translates to CASGLGDSYTGELFF.

The V gene is TRBV27, the J gene TRBJ1-1; D is undetermined. This CDR3 spans 13 amino acids. Trimming left V 2 bases short and J 4 bases short, with 8 bases between. The germline gives CDR1 MNHEY, CDR2 SMNVEV (reference sequence). The CDR3 spells CASSLRASTEAFF. The CDR3 DNA reads as TGTGCCAGCAGTTTAAGGGCAAGCACTGAAGCTTTCTTT.

CDR3 sequence: CASRRMYRGEFGYTF. CDR3 bases: TGCGCCAGCAGGAGAATGTACAGGGGAGAGTTTGGCTACACCTTC. This chain uses TRBV5-1 with TRBJ1-2, with TRBD1 identical over 7 bases. V gave up 5 bases and J gave up 7 bases; unmatched junction bases: 14. Per the germline V gene, CDR1 is SGHRS and CDR2 is YFSETQ. The CDR3 length is 15 residues.